Following are 30 T cell receptor beta chains from one sample sequenced in a study of human T cells and chemical hapten exposure. TCRdb recomputed calls from the RACE reads with MiXCR, one row per CDR3 protein. The sample contains roughly 200,000 distinct CDR3 sequences, around 25% of which appear only once. The time point here: patch test 3, about 24 weeks after DPC sensitization. The treatment: therapeutic diphenylcyclopropenone sensitization with weekly scalp DPC. Sample: whole blood, taken in connection with sensitization to the hapten diphenylcyclopropenone (DPC). The receptors shown here come from a woman aged 40 to 55 with alopecia areata. Some clones in this sample may be carry-over from other donors' samples.

This clonotype was detected only a few times. V and J are TRBV4-3 and TRBJ1-4; 9 bases map to TRBD1. The ends lost 3 bases at V and 10 bases at J; junction bases unmatched: 12. CDR3 length equals 16 residues. Germline assignment: CDR1 LGHNA and CDR2 YSLEER. The CDR3: CASSQPTGGEYGKLFF. The CDR3 DNA sequence: TGCGCCAGCAGCCAGCCTACAGGGGGCGAGTATGGAAAACTGTTTTTT.

This clonotype was recorded many times. The chain has TRBV28 and TRBJ2-2; D not resolved. Germline values: CDR1 MDHEN, CDR2 SYDVKM. This CDR3 contains 12 residues. The V and J ends lost 2 bases and 6 bases respectively, with 4 bases between them. The CDR3 spells CASSLLSGELFF. CDR3 DNA: TGTGCCAGCAGTTTACTATCCGGGGAGCTGTTTTTT.

This clonotype came up a few times. This chain uses TRBV28 with TRBJ2-5; D might be TRBD2 (5 bases). CDR1 and CDR2 (germline): MDHEN, SYDVKM. This CDR3 spans 16 amino acids. V was pared by 4 bases and J by 2 bases, with 17 bases between. The CDR3 is CASSSAGRPQQETQYF. The CDR3, as DNA: TGTGCCAGCAGTTCGGCGGGCCGCCCGCAGCAAGAGACCCAGTACTTC.

The rearrangement uses TRBV6-1 and TRBJ2-2; 12 bases align to TRBD2. The V gene end was trimmed by 6 bases and the J gene end by 6 bases; junction bases not matched to a gene: 5. Per germline, CDR1 MNHNS and CDR2 SASEGT. The CDR3 is 15 residues long. The CDR3 loop is CASRGLAGNAGELFF. CDR3 coding DNA: TGTGCCAGCAGGGGACTAGCGGGCAACGCCGGGGAGCTGTTTTTT.

The chain couples TRBV29-1 to TRBJ2-3, with 9 positions matching TRBD1. Germline V gene lookup returns CDR1 SQVTM and CDR2 ANQGSEA. The CDR3 is 14 residues long. With 4 bases clipped from V and 6 bases from J, the junction kept 8 bases outside the gene matches. CDR3 protein: CSVGGGQGRDTQYF. The CDR3 coding sequence is TGCAGCGTTGGGGGGGGACAGGGCAGGGATACGCAGTATTTT.

This chain links TRBV20-1 with TRBJ2-7, with D unresolved. The CDR3 is made up of 13 amino acids. Germline assignment: CDR1 DFQATT and CDR2 SNEGSKA (reference sequence). V was trimmed by 4 bases and J by 3 bases, leaving 13 bases between them. The DNA of the CDR3 is TGCAGTGCTAACCCCGCGGCGAGCTACGAGCAGTACTTC. It specifies CSANPAASYEQYF.

This clonotype has more than one count but fewer than ten. This rearrangement joins TRBV20-1 to TRBJ2-5, with a tentative D call TRBD1 (5 bases). CDR3 size: 14 residues. V was trimmed by 2 bases and J by 3 bases, leaving 13 bases between them. Germline CDR1 and CDR2: DFQATT and SNEGSKA (reference sequence). CDR3 sequence: CSARRGTGKETQYF. For the CDR3, the DNA is TGCAGTGCTAGAAGGGGAACAGGAAAAGAGACCCAGTACTTC.

V and J are TRBV29-1 and TRBJ1-2; D is possibly TRBD1 (6 bases). Germline V gives CDR1 SQVTM, CDR2 ANQGSEA. The CDR3 covers 13 residues. V was trimmed by 3 bases and J by 1 base, leaving 9 bases between them. CDR3 DNA: TGCAGCGTTGATGGCAGGGGTAACTATGGCTACACCTTC. Translating it yields CSVDGRGNYGYTF.

The chain uses TRBV10-3 and TRBJ2-3; D remains unclear. Germline loops: CDR1 ENHRY, CDR2 SYGVKD. The CDR3 covers 15 residues. The V end was cut by 3 bases, the J end by 0 bases, with 10 bases between. In DNA, the CDR3 is TGTGCCATCAGTGATTCGAGCGCCAGCACAGATACGCAGTATTTT. Protein sequence: CAISDSSASTDTQYF.

The chain uses TRBV6-5 and TRBJ2-1; maybe TRBD2 (5 bases). Germline-derived CDR1 and CDR2 are MNHEY and SVGAGI. The CDR3 consists of 13 residues. The germline V and J ends were trimmed by 4 bases and 7 bases, with 11 bases remaining between them. The DNA of the CDR3 is TGTGCCAGCAGTTTAGGACTCTTTAATGAGCAGTTCTTC. This encodes CASSLGLFNEQFF.

The V call is TRBV13, the J call TRBJ1-1; D gene uncertain. The germline V gene has CDR1 PRHDT and CDR2 FYEKMQ (reference sequence). This CDR3 spans 13 amino acids. Trimming removed 4 bases from V and 5 bases from J, with 11 bases in between. As DNA, the CDR3 is TGTGCCAGCAGCTCCCATGAGGGAACTGAAGCTTTCTTT. It encodes CASSSHEGTEAFF.

This chain links TRBV7-2 with TRBJ2-4; D is unclear. There are 12 residues in the CDR3. CDR1 and CDR2 (germline): SGHTA, FQGNSA. V lost 4 bases and J 5 bases, leaving 6 bases between the germline ends. The CDR3 nucleotides are TGTGCCAGCAGCTGGAATGAAAACATTCAGTACTTC. It specifies CASSWNENIQYF.

This clonotype was picked up many times. The V and J genes are TRBV20-1 and TRBJ2-5; tentatively, D is TRBD2 (6 bases). Trimming pared 6 bases from V and 3 bases from J, leaving 20 bases between. Germline lookup yields CDR1 DFQATT and CDR2 SNEGSKA (reference sequence). The CDR3 covers 15 residues. This CDR3 reads CSALRGDSVEETQYF. In nucleotides, the CDR3 is TGCAGTGCCCTCAGAGGGGACTCCGTTGAAGAGACCCAGTACTTC.

This clonotype was seen repeatedly, ten times or more. The chain employs TRBV5-6 and TRBJ2-1; TRBD1 matches at 7 bases. The CDR3 is 13 amino acids. V shed 4 bases, J shed 7 bases, and the junction held 5 bases outside the gene matches. Germline V gives CDR1 SGHDT, CDR2 YYEEEE. CDR3 in amino acids: CASSVTGMNEQFF. The CDR3, as DNA: TGTGCCAGCAGCGTGACAGGGATGAATGAGCAGTTCTTC.

The sample holds a few counts of this clonotype. The V gene is TRBV20-1, the J gene TRBJ1-6; D is unresolved. The germline V gene encodes CDR1 DFQATT and CDR2 SNEGSKA (reference sequence). The CDR3 is 12 amino acids. V was cut by 7 bases and J by 10 bases, with 14 bases left in between. The CDR3 nucleotides are TGCAGTGGTGAATGGGAGGGATCACCCCTCCACTTT. Its translation: CSGEWEGSPLHF.

This clonotype was recorded many times. J is TRBJ1-5 and V is TRBV20-1, with a weak D call TRBD1 (6 bases). Germline V CDR1 and CDR2: DFQATT, SNEGSKA (reference sequence). The CDR3 is 16 residues long. Trimming stripped 3 bases from V and 0 bases from J, with 15 bases between. CDR3 DNA sequence: TGCAGTGCTAGTCCCAGGGGATCTTATAGCAATCAGCCCCAGCATTTT. It is translated as CSASPRGSYSNQPQHF.

The chain couples TRBV7-9 to TRBJ2-3; 13 bases line up with TRBD2. CDR3 size: 15 residues. J lost 5 bases, V lost 5 bases, and 4 bases had no gene match. The germline V gene encodes CDR1 SEHNR and CDR2 FQNEAQ (reference sequence). CDR3 protein: CASSGLAGVRDTQYF. The CDR3 nucleotides read TGTGCCAGCAGCGGACTAGCGGGAGTTAGAGATACGCAGTATTTT.

Only a few counts were recorded for this clonotype. This chain connects TRBV7-9 to TRBJ2-7, with D perhaps TRBD2 (5 bases). With 5 bases removed from V and 0 bases from J, the gap between germline ends came to 8 bases. Germline loops: CDR1 SEHNR, CDR2 FQNEAQ (reference sequence). CDR3 size: 13 residues. CDR3: CASSPGGSYEQYF. CDR3 nucleotides: TGTGCCAGCAGCCCTGGAGGCTCCTACGAGCAGTACTTC.

This CDR3 is CASMRSGGLSDTQYF. CDR3 nucleotides: TGTGCCAGCATGAGGTCGGGGGGGCTCTCAGATACGCAGTATTTT. V gene TRBV28 combines with J gene TRBJ2-3, with 8 nucleotides matching TRBD2. With 7 bases clipped from V and 4 bases from J, the junction kept 10 bases outside the gene matches. Germline CDR1 and CDR2: MDHEN and SYDVKM. The CDR3 spans 15 residues.

The V and J genes are TRBV10-3 and TRBJ2-7; 7 bases are shared with TRBD1. The J segment lost 0 bases and the V segment lost 3 bases, leaving 5 bases of the junction unmatched. Germline V gene lookup returns CDR1 ENHRY and CDR2 SYGVKD. This CDR3 spans 15 amino acids. As DNA, the CDR3 is TGTGCCATCAGTGACCCGGGACAGATCTCCTACGAGCAGTACTTC. Translated: CAISDPGQISYEQYF.

The chain has TRBV18 and TRBJ2-5; D call uncertain. V was cut by 3 bases and J by 5 bases, with 4 bases left in between. The germline V gene encodes CDR1 KGHSH and CDR2 LQKENI. The CDR3 is 11 residues long. This chain's CDR3 is CASSPFETQYF. CDR3 bases: TGTGCCAGCTCACCTTTCGAGACCCAGTACTTC.

V usage is TRBV29-1 and J usage is TRBJ2-3; D ambiguous. Germline CDR1 reads SQVTM; CDR2 reads ANQGSEA. The length of the CDR3 is 14 residues. Trimming pared 5 bases from V and 0 bases from J, leaving 12 bases between. Here the CDR3 reads CSVSTELSTDTQYF. In DNA, the CDR3 is TGCAGCGTTTCGACGGAATTAAGCACAGATACGCAGTATTTT.

The V and J genes are TRBV28 and TRBJ1-5; D is perhaps TRBD1 (6 bases). Trimming cost V 5 bases and J 2 bases, with 13 bases left between them. Germline lookup yields CDR1 MDHEN and CDR2 SYDVKM. The CDR3 has 15 residues. The CDR3, as DNA: TGTGCCAGCAGTCCAGGGGTATCGGGCAATCAGCCCCAGCATTTT. It specifies CASSPGVSGNQPQHF.

This chain links TRBV7-2 with TRBJ2-1; the D gene is possibly TRBD2 (6 bases). This CDR3 is built from 15 residues. Between the trimmed V and J ends, which lost 5 bases and 2 bases, there was a span of 13 bases. Per the germline V gene, CDR1 is SGHTA and CDR2 is FQGNSA. The CDR3 DNA reads as TGTGCCAGCAGCGAAATCCGGGAGACCTACAATGAGCAGTTCTTC. It codes for CASSEIRETYNEQFF.

In its sample, this clonotype was seen a few times. The chain recombines TRBV28 with TRBJ2-4; D remains ambiguous. The CDR3 is made up of 14 amino acids. V lost 6 bases to trimming and J lost 7 bases, with 16 bases between them. Per germline, CDR1 MDHEN and CDR2 SYDVKM. The CDR3 DNA reads as TGTGCCAGCAGCCCCTCATCGAGGCGGAACATTCAGTACTTC. It codes for CASSPSSRRNIQYF.

This clonotype has just a few counts. The rearrangement uses TRBV14 and TRBJ1-6; no definite D call. Germline values: CDR1 SGHDN, CDR2 FVKESK. This CDR3 has 13 residues. V was clipped by 1 base and J by 9 bases, with 7 bases between them. CDR3 DNA sequence: TGTGCCAGCAGCCAAGCCCCAGGTTCACCCCTCCACTTT. Amino acid sequence: CASSQAPGSPLHF.

This clonotype was recorded a few times. The rearrangement joins TRBV27 to TRBJ2-4; D unresolved. Trimming stripped 2 bases from V and 7 bases from J, with 0 bases between. The CDR3 sequence is 10 residues long. The germline V gene encodes CDR1 MNHEY and CDR2 SMNVEV (reference sequence). CDR3 nucleotides: TGTGCCAGCAGTTTAAACATTCAGTACTTC. Translation gives CASSLNIQYF.

This chain joins TRBV7-9 and TRBJ2-3, with 8 bases lining up with TRBD1. Losses at the gene ends were 2 bases for V and 4 bases for J; bases not matched to a gene: 5. CDR1 and CDR2 (germline): SEHNR, FQNEAQ (reference sequence). CDR3 length: 15 residues. CDR3 protein: CASSLQGAVSDTQYF. The CDR3 nucleotides read TGTGCCAGCAGCTTACAGGGGGCGGTCTCAGATACGCAGTATTTT. Using reference TRBV7-9 and TRBJ2-3 for the parts outside the CDR3, the full variable domain is DTGVSQNPRHKITKRGQNVTFRCDPISEHNRLYWYRQTLGQGPEFLTYFQNEAQLEKSRLLSDRFSAERPKGSFSTLEIQRTEQGDSAMYLCASSLQGAVSDTQYFGPGTRLTVL.

The chain recombines TRBV5-1 with TRBJ2-5; 8 bases line up with TRBD1. Germline CDR1 reads SGHRS; CDR2 reads YFSETQ. This CDR3 spans 15 amino acids. The junction had 7 bases not matched to a gene; V was cut back by 3 bases and J by 3 bases. The DNA of the CDR3 is TGCGCCAGCAGCTCCCCCAGGGGGCCCGAAGAGACCCAGTACTTC. It yields the protein CASSSPRGPEETQYF.

CDR3 residues: CSADRGLTEAFF. The CDR3 bases are TGCAGCGCCGACAGGGGGCTCACTGAAGCTTTCTTT. The rearrangement uses TRBV29-1 and TRBJ1-1; 10 nucleotides agree with TRBD1. With V trimmed by 7 bases and J by 4 bases, 3 bases remained unmatched. The CDR3 is 12 residues long. Germline V gene sequence: CDR1 SQVTM, CDR2 ANQGSEA.